These 9 T cell receptor beta chains were sequenced from one sample in a study of immune characteristics of hereditary and idiopathic chronic pancreatitis. Patients having total pancreatectomy with islet autotransplantation provided the chronic pancreatitis pancreas tissue. TCRdb keeps only in-frame clones here, not all; method: immunoSEQ multiplex PCR. The repertoire consists of some 15,000 clones, with less than 85% occurring once and the leading ten covering 13% to 15%. The sample consisted of pancreas tissue with hereditary chronic pancreatitis. These receptors were taken from a human donor with chronic pancreatitis.

This chain joins TRBV9 and TRBJ1-4; 9 bases map to TRBD1. V was pared by 0 bases and J by 7 bases, with 4 bases of the junction left unmatched. This CDR3 is 15 amino acids long. Germline V CDR1 and CDR2: SGDLS, YYNGEE. DNA for the CDR3: TGTGCCAGCAGCGTAGCACAGGGGGCTGGTGAAAAACTGTTTTTT. Protein product: CASSVAQGAGEKLFF. Full variable domain (missing parts from reference TRBV9 and TRBJ1-4): DSGVTQTPKHLITATGQRVTLRCSPRSGDLSVYWYQQSLDQGLQFLIQYYNGEERAKGNILERFSAQQFPDLHSELNLSSLELGDSALYFCASSVAQGAGEKLFFGSGTQLSVL.

The rearrangement uses TRBV2 and TRBJ2-5, with D perhaps TRBD1 (5 bases). Germline values: CDR1 SNHLY, CDR2 FYNNEI. The V end lost 1 base, the J end lost 3 bases, and 12 bases lay between the germline ends. There are 15 residues in the CDR3. The CDR3 sequence: CASSEVLGPEETQYF. In nucleotides, the CDR3 is TGTGCCAGCAGTGAAGTTTTGGGGCCTGAAGAGACCCAGTACTTC.

V usage is TRBV5-8 and J usage is TRBJ2-7; D remains unclear. The V end was cut by 4 bases, the J end by 2 bases, with 13 bases between. The CDR3 covers 14 residues. Germline V CDR1 and CDR2: SGHTS, YDEGEE. CDR3 DNA: TGTGCCAGCAGCCCCGCGACCAGGACCTACGAGCAGTACTTC. Translated: CASSPATRTYEQYF.

This rearrangement joins TRBV7-9 to TRBJ1-6; TRBD1 is a possible D gene (5 bases). Trimming removed 3 bases at V and 8 bases at J, with 11 bases between. The germline V gene encodes CDR1 SEHNR and CDR2 FQNEAQ (reference sequence). This CDR3 comprises 14 residues. CDR3 sequence (DNA): TGTGCCAGCAGCTTTGGGGCCCCCGATTCACCCCTCCACTTT. It specifies CASSFGAPDSPLHF.

The chain combines TRBV5-1 with TRBJ1-1; no definite D call. The CDR3 spans 14 residues. V lost 3 bases to trimming and J lost 4 bases, with 13 bases between them. Germline CDR1 reads SGHRS; CDR2 reads YFSETQ. In DNA, the CDR3 is TGCGCCAGCAGCTATCAGGTGGGGAGCACTGAAGCTTTCTTT. As protein: CASSYQVGSTEAFF.

This chain's CDR3 is CASSLKSGTVTDTQYF. DNA for the CDR3: TGCGCCAGCAGCCTCAAGTCCGGGACTGTCACAGATACGCAGTATTTT. The rearrangement uses TRBV5-1 and TRBJ2-3; TRBD2 is a possible D gene (6 bases). Per the germline V gene, CDR1 is SGHRS and CDR2 is YFSETQ. V was shortened by 4 bases and J by 2 bases, with 17 bases between the two germline ends. This CDR3 is built from 16 residues.

This clone turned up a few times. This chain links TRBV5-5 with TRBJ2-7; D is ambiguous. V gave up 1 base and J gave up 6 bases, with 5 bases separating them. CDR3 length: 11 amino acids. CDR1 is SGHKS and CDR2 is YYEKEE in the germline V gene (reference sequence). CDR3 loop: CASSLNREQYF. In DNA, the CDR3 is TGTGCCAGCAGCTTGAATCGCGAGCAGTACTTC.

V usage is TRBV6-5 and J usage is TRBJ1-4; 10 bases match TRBD1. V dropped 4 bases and J dropped 8; count of bases not matched to a gene: 7. CDR3 length equals 15 residues. Germline V lookup: CDR1 MNHEY, CDR2 SVGAGI. The CDR3 DNA reads as TGTGCCAGCAGTTCACCGGGACAGGGGAACGAAAAACTGTTTTTT. This codes for CASSSPGQGNEKLFF.

The chain recombines TRBV3-1 (or the pseudogene TRBV3-2) with TRBJ2-7; 8 bases fit TRBD2. The CDR3 spans 17 residues. The V and J ends lost 0 bases and 1 base, in that order; junction bases with no gene match: 8. Germline CDR1 is LGHDT and CDR2 is YNNKEL (reference sequence). CDR3 nucleotides: TGTGCCAGCAGCCAAGATGGGACGGGAGGGTGGTCCTACGAGCAGTACTTC. Translating gives CASSQDGTGGWSYEQYF.